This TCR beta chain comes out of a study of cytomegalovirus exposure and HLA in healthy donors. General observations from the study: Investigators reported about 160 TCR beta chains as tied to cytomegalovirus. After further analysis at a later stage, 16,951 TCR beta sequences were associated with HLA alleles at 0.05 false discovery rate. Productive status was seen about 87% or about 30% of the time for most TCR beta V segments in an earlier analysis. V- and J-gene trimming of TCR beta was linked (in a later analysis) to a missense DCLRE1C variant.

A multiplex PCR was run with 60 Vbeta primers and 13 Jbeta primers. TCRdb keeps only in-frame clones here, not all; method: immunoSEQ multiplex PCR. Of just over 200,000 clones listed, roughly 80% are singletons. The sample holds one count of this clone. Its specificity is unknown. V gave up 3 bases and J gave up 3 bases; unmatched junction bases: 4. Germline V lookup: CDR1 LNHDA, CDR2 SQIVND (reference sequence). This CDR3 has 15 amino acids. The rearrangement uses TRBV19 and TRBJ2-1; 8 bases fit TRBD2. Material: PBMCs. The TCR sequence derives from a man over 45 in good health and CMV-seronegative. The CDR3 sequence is CASSITSGYYNEQFF. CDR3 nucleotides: TGTGCCAGTAGTATTACTAGCGGTTACTACAATGAGCAGTTCTTC.